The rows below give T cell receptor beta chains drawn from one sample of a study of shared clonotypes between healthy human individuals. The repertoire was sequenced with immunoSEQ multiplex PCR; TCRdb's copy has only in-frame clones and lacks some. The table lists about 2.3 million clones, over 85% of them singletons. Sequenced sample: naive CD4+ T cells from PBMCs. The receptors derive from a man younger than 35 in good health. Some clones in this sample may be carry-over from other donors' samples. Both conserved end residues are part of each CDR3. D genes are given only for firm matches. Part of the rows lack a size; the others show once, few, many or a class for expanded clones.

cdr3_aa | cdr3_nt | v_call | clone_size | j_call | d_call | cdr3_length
CASSPQSTGLYTEAFF | TGTGCCAGCAGCCCTCAATCGACAGGGCTTTACACTGAAGCTTTCTTT | TRBV7-3 | . | TRBJ1-1 | TRBD1 | 16
CASSPPSIGQAEYF | TGTGCCAGCTCACCACCTTCGATCGGACAGGCGGAGTACTTC | TRBV18 | . | TRBJ2-7 | TRBD1 | 14
CASSSKGAVGDTQYF | TGTGCCAGCAGCTCCAAGGGGGCAGTGGGGGATACGCAGTATTTT | TRBV7-2 | . | TRBJ2-3 | TRBD1 | 15
CASSLASGGNTIYF | TGTGCCAGCAGCTTAGCTTCCGGGGGAAACACCATATATTTT | TRBV7-2 | . | TRBJ1-3 | . | 14
CASSLARGPPNTIYF | TGTGCCAGCAGCTTGGCCAGGGGCCCGCCTAACACCATATATTTT | TRBV5-6 | . | TRBJ1-3 | . | 15
CASSLTAGANVLTF | TGTGCCAGCAGCTTGACCGCTGGGGCCAACGTCCTGACTTTC | TRBV7-3 | . | TRBJ2-6 | . | 14
CASSEGSKGAQNIQYF | TGTGCCAGCAGTGAAGGGTCGAAGGGGGCCCAAAACATTCAGTACTTC | TRBV6-4 | . | TRBJ2-4 | TRBD1 | 16
CASSLLPDRVSYEQYF | TGCGCCAGCAGCTTGTTACCGGACAGGGTCTCCTACGAGCAGTACTTC | TRBV5-1 | . | TRBJ2-7 | TRBD1 | 16
CASSVGGFEMTEAFF | TGCGCCAGCAGCGTGGGAGGGTTTGAGATGACTGAAGCTTTCTTT | TRBV5-1 | . | TRBJ1-1 | . | 15
CSVEGISGNTIYF | TGCAGCGTTGAGGGAATCTCTGGAAACACCATATATTTT | TRBV29-1 | . | TRBJ1-3 | . | 13
CASSVVTASGEQFF | TGTGCCAGCAGCGTGGTGACAGCCTCGGGGGAGCAGTTCTTC | TRBV5-4 | . | TRBJ2-1 | . | 14
CASSFSTGTGDKNIQYF | TGCGCCAGCAGCTTTAGCACCGGGACAGGGGACAAAAACATTCAGTACTTC | TRBV5-1 | . | TRBJ2-4 | TRBD1 | 17
CASSLSSDRHTEAFF | TGCGCCAGCAGCCTGAGCTCGGACAGACACACTGAAGCTTTCTTT | TRBV4-1 | . | TRBJ1-1 | . | 15
CASSRGPGGPNEQFF | TGTGCCAGCAGTCGTGGGCCGGGGGGCCCCAATGAGCAGTTCTTC | TRBV2 | . | TRBJ2-1 | . | 15
CASSSIEAGWQYF | TGTGCCAGCAGCTCCATCGAGGCTGGGTGGCAGTACTTC | TRBV7-2 | . | TRBJ2-7 | . | 13
CASSLLGQGARGDYGYTF | TGTGCCAGCAGTTTATTGGGTCAGGGGGCGCGAGGGGACTATGGCTACACCTTC | TRBV28 | once | TRBJ1-2 | TRBD1 | 18
CASSSLASTDTQYF | TGTGCCAGCAGCTCACTAGCGAGCACAGATACGCAGTATTTT | TRBV27 | . | TRBJ2-3 | TRBD2 | 14
CASGLWVGCAYEQYF | TGCGCCAGCGGACTTTGGGTCGGCTGTGCCTACGAGCAGTACTTC | TRBV23-1 | . | TRBJ2-7 | . | 15
CASSSRTGGVHEAFF | TGTGCCAGCAGTTCCCGGACAGGGGGAGTCCATGAAGCTTTCTTT | TRBV6-5 | once | TRBJ1-1 | TRBD1 | 15
CASRQDSNQPQHF | TGTGCCAGCAGGCAAGATAGCAATCAGCCCCAGCATTTT | TRBV6-5 | few | TRBJ1-5 | . | 13
CASSPDILRGTTQYF | TGTGCCAGCAGCCCGGACATCCTAAGAGGAACGACCCAGTACTTC | TRBV5-8 | . | TRBJ2-5 | . | 15
CAITRTASTDTQYF | TGTGCCATCACCCGGACTGCTAGCACAGATACGCAGTATTTT | TRBV10-3 | . | TRBJ2-3 | . | 14
CASSLAGGILYEQYF | TGTGCCAGCAGCTTAGCGGGCGGGATTCTCTACGAGCAGTACTTC | TRBV7-2 | . | TRBJ2-7 | . | 15
CASILTANTGELFF | TGTGCCAGCATATTAACAGCGAACACCGGGGAGCTGTTTTTT | TRBV6-1 | . | TRBJ2-2 | . | 14
CASVRGGMNTEAFF | TGTGCCAGCGTCCGGGGGGGCATGAACACTGAAGCTTTCTTT | TRBV28 | . | TRBJ1-1 | . | 14
CASSIRPTSLQPQHF | TGTGCCAGTAGTATACGGCCAACATCGTTACAGCCCCAGCATTTT | TRBV19 | . | TRBJ1-5 | . | 15
CAISSNDSDGYTF | TGTGCCATCAGTTCTAACGACTCCGACGGCTACACCTTC | TRBV10-3 | . | TRBJ1-2 | . | 13
CATTKASVGPETQYF | TGTGCCACCACCAAGGCCAGCGTGGGGCCAGAGACCCAGTACTTC | TRBV6-1 | . | TRBJ2-5 | . | 15
CASSQLSGRRRGNYGYTF | TGCGCCAGCAGCCAACTCAGCGGACGGAGGAGGGGTAACTATGGCTACACCTTC | TRBV4-1 | . | TRBJ1-2 | . | 18
CACRDRDYEQYF | TGTGCCTGCCGGGACAGGGACTACGAGCAGTACTTC | TRBV2 | . | TRBJ2-7 | TRBD1 | 12
CASSGKPYEQYF | TGTGCCAGCAGCGGAAAGCCCTACGAGCAGTACTTC | TRBV7-2 | . | TRBJ2-7 | . | 12
CASSIRRELFF | TGTGCCAGTAGTATCAGAAGGGAGCTGTTTTTT | TRBV19 | . | TRBJ2-2 | . | 11
CASSPRLDTEAFF | TGTGCCAGCAGCCCCCGGCTAGACACTGAAGCTTTCTTT | TRBV7-2 | once | TRBJ1-1 | . | 13
CASSQGLAGSTDTQYF | TGTGCCAGCAGCCAGGGACTAGCGGGAAGCACAGATACGCAGTATTTT | TRBV28 | once | TRBJ2-3 | TRBD2 | 16
CASSSTRGGEKLFF | TGTGCCAGCAGTAGCACAAGAGGTGGCGAAAAACTGTTTTTT | TRBV28 | . | TRBJ1-4 | . | 14
CASSLARDSGRAGNEQFF | TGTGCCAGCAGCTTGGCGCGTGATAGCGGGAGGGCCGGGAATGAGCAGTTCTTC | TRBV5-4 | . | TRBJ2-1 | TRBD2 | 18
CASTGNNLYEQYF | TGTGCCAGCACCGGGAACAACCTCTACGAGCAGTACTTC | TRBV28 | . | TRBJ2-7 | . | 13
CAISSRTGGMSDTQYF | TGTGCCATCAGTTCGAGGACAGGGGGCATGTCAGATACGCAGTATTTT | TRBV10-3 | once | TRBJ2-3 | TRBD1 | 16
CASSLVRDSYNEQFF | TGCGCCAGCAGCTTGGTGCGGGACTCCTACAATGAGCAGTTCTTC | TRBV5-1 | . | TRBJ2-1 | . | 15
CASRTAGTQETQYF | TGTGCCAGCAGGACAGCCGGGACGCAAGAGACCCAGTACTTC | TRBV28 | once | TRBJ2-5 | . | 14
CASSFQRDTQYF | TGTGCCAGCAGCTTTCAAAGAGATACGCAGTATTTT | TRBV5-5 | . | TRBJ2-3 | . | 12
CASSLPDTPSNQPQHF | TGTGCCAGCAGCTTACCGGACACCCCTAGCAATCAGCCCCAGCATTTT | TRBV5-8 | . | TRBJ1-5 | . | 16
CASSSTSVPNTGELFF | TGTGCCAGCAGTTCCACATCCGTTCCGAACACCGGGGAGCTGTTTTTT | TRBV28 | few | TRBJ2-2 | . | 16
CASSLSGTAEQETQYF | TGTGCCAGCAGCCTTTCCGGGACAGCCGAGCAAGAGACCCAGTACTTC | TRBV9 | once | TRBJ2-5 | TRBD1 | 16
CASSPDYSSYNEQFF | TGTGCCAGTAGTCCGGACTACTCCTCCTACAATGAGCAGTTCTTC | TRBV19 | . | TRBJ2-1 | . | 15
CASSPTRISQPQHF | TGTGCCAGCTCACCAACGAGGATTTCTCAGCCCCAGCATTTT | TRBV18 | . | TRBJ1-5 | . | 14
CASSSAPSSYNEQFF | TGTGCCAGCAGCTCTGCCCCTAGCTCCTACAATGAGCAGTTCTTC | TRBV11-3 | . | TRBJ2-1 | . | 15
CASRGQGNTEAFF | TGTGCCAGCAGAGGACAGGGCAACACTGAAGCTTTCTTT | TRBV2 | . | TRBJ1-1 | TRBD1 | 13
CASSPSRGTYEQYF | TGTGCCAGCAGTCCGAGTCGGGGAACGTACGAGCAGTACTTC | TRBV27 | . | TRBJ2-7 | . | 14
CASRYRYPSYEQYF | TGCGCCAGCCGATACAGATACCCCTCCTACGAGCAGTACTTC | TRBV5-1 | once | TRBJ2-7 | . | 14
CASSYSWDITYEQYF | TGTGCCAGCAGTTACTCCTGGGACATTACCTACGAGCAGTACTTC | TRBV6-6 | . | TRBJ2-7 | . | 15
CASSRITGGASTDTQYF | TGCGCCAGCAGCCGTATAACTGGCGGGGCCAGCACAGATACGCAGTATTTT | TRBV5-1 | . | TRBJ2-3 | . | 17
CASSLMPDSTDTQYF | TGTGCCAGCAGCCTCATGCCCGACAGCACAGATACGCAGTATTTT | TRBV4-2 | . | TRBJ2-3 | . | 15